The rows below give T cell receptor beta chains drawn from one sample of a study of blood T cell repertoires in COVID-19. The repertoire was sequenced with immunoSEQ multiplex PCR; TCRdb's copy has only in-frame clones and lacks some. The table has approximately 74,000 clones, about 82% seen once. Sequenced input: peripheral blood. Source of these receptors: a woman aged 80 or over with active or convalescent COVID-19. Each CDR3 is given with its conserved first and last residue. A D gene is named only where the DNA matches it firmly. Expanded clones are given a class, and other clones once, few, many or no size at all.

TRBV2	TRBD1	-	TRBJ1-1	CASITRTGANTEAFF	TGTGCCAGTATCACTCGGACAGGGGCGAACACTGAAGCTTTCTTT
TRBV12-5	TRBD1	-	TRBJ2-1	CASGIGAGGFNEQFF	TGTGCTAGTGGGATAGGAGCAGGGGGCTTCAATGAGCAGTTCTTC
TRBV4-1	TRBD2	-	TRBJ2-1	CASSQGRGGRSYNEQFF	TGCGCCAGCAGCCAAGGTCGGGGGGGGCGTTCCTACAATGAGCAGTTCTTC
TRBV9	-	-	TRBJ2-3	CASSIRGGTLTDTQYF	TGTGCCAGCAGCATCAGAGGGGGTACCCTCACAGATACGCAGTATTTT
TRBV11-2	TRBD1	few	TRBJ2-5	CASSSHRGSETQYF	TGTGCCAGCAGCTCACACAGGGGGTCAGAGACCCAGTACTTC
TRBV7-2	-	once	TRBJ2-7	CASSFERGGEQYF	TGTGCCAGCAGCTTCGAGAGAGGCGGGGAGCAGTACTTC
TRBV6-5	TRBD2	-	TRBJ2-1	CASRGLAASYNEQFF	TGTGCCAGCAGAGGACTAGCGGCCTCCTACAATGAGCAGTTCTTC
TRBV2	TRBD1	-	TRBJ2-2	CASSKLGQGMVGELFF	TGTGCCAGCAGTAAACTTGGACAGGGTATGGTCGGGGAGCTGTTTTTT
TRBV7-2	-	once	TRBJ1-5	CASSNGGGSNQPQHF	TGTGCCAGCAGCAACGGCGGGGGCAGCAATCAGCCCCAGCATTTT
TRBV11-2	-	-	TRBJ2-5	CASSPPRSRETQYF	TGTGCCAGCAGCCCGCCCCGGTCCCGGGAGACCCAGTACTTC
TRBV24-1	-	-	TRBJ2-3	CATARDSHGTDTQYF	TGTGCCACCGCCCGGGACTCACATGGCACAGATACGCAGTATTTT
TRBV19	TRBD1	few	TRBJ1-4	CASTLSDRGNEKLFF	TGTGCCAGTACCCTGTCGGACAGGGGGAATGAAAAACTGTTTTTT
TRBV2	TRBD1	-	TRBJ1-2	CASSVRDSYGYTF	TGTGCCAGCAGTGTCCGGGACAGCTATGGCTACACCTTC
TRBV25-1	TRBD2	-	TRBJ2-7	CASSESLGSGRSYEQYF	TGTGCCAGCAGTGAATCCCTGGGGAGCGGGAGATCCTACGAGCAGTACTTC
TRBV28	TRBD1	-	TRBJ1-6	CASSTGERNSPLHF	TGTGCCAGCAGTACAGGGGAAAGAAATTCACCCCTCCACTTT
TRBV4-1	-	-	TRBJ2-5	CASSQYWLKETQYF	TGCGCCAGCAGCCAGTACTGGTTGAAAGAGACCCAGTACTTC
TRBV11-3	-	few	TRBJ2-7	CASSPRGAGSSYEQYF	TGTGCCAGCAGCCCCCGGGGTGCGGGGAGTTCCTACGAGCAGTACTTC